This is a list of T cell receptor beta chains from one sample in a study of PD-L1 blockade in urothelial cancer. Data came from immunoSEQ multiplex PCR; TCRdb stores just in-frame clones and leaves some out. Of 95,000 to 130,000 clones listed, around 89% are singletons. The sample was PBMCs, taken around atezolizumab (anti-PD-L1) treatment. These receptors originate from a man aged 60 to 69 with urothelial cancer. Both conserved end residues are part of each CDR3. A D gene is named only where the DNA matches it firmly. Clone size is given for some rows only: seen once, a few or many times, or a class if the clone is expanded.

d_gene	j_gene	abundance	v_gene	CDR3nt	CDR3aa
TRBD2	TRBJ2-3	few	TRBV7-3	TGTGCCAGCAGCTTGGGGACTAGAGGCACAGATACGCAGTATTTT	CASSLGTRGTDTQYF
TRBD2	TRBJ2-2	NA	TRBV28	TGTGCCAGCAGTTTCCCTACTAGCGGGAGGACAAACACCGGGGAGCTGTTTTTT	CASSFPTSGRTNTGELFF
TRBD1	TRBJ1-6	NA	TRBV28	TGTGCCAGCAGCCCCGACAGGGCTCGTAATTCACCCCTCCACTTT	CASSPDRARNSPLHF
TRBD2	TRBJ2-7	NA	TRBV19	TGTGCCAGTAGTCCAGCCCAGCGGGGCAGGACCTACGAGCAGTACTTC	CASSPAQRGRTYEQYF
NA	TRBJ1-2	NA	TRBV5-5	TGTGCCAGCAGCCCCGACGGAGCCATATACTATGGCTACACCTTC	CASSPDGAIYYGYTF
NA	TRBJ2-1	once	TRBV28	TGTGCCAGTAATTCCAATGGGGCTACCTACAATGAGCAGTTCTTC	CASNSNGATYNEQFF
TRBD1	TRBJ1-5	NA	TRBV7-2	TGTGCCAGCAGCGTCACGGGACAGGGTGGACAGCCCCAGCATTTT	CASSVTGQGGQPQHF
NA	TRBJ2-7	NA	TRBV10-3	TGTGCCACGAGACACCGCCTCTCCTACGAGCAGTACTTC	CATRHRLSYEQYF
TRBD2	TRBJ2-3	NA	TRBV7-3	TGTGCCAGCGGGGGGTGGACTAGTCCCACAGATACGCAGTATTTT	CASGGWTSPTDTQYF
NA	TRBJ2-7	NA	TRBV6-5	TGTGCCAGCAGTTACAGTGGGGGGACGGGGGCCTACGAGCAGTACTTC	CASSYSGGTGAYEQYF
NA	TRBJ1-1	NA	TRBV10-3	TGTGCCATCGCCGAACAGGGACGCACTGAAGCTTTCTTT	CAIAEQGRTEAFF
TRBD1	TRBJ2-3	NA	TRBV5-1	TGCGCCAGCAGCTCCCCCGGGACAGGGGATACGCAGTATTTT	CASSSPGTGDTQYF
TRBD2	TRBJ2-7	NA	TRBV5-1	TGCGCCAGCAGCTGGGGGGGGTACGAGCAGTACTTC	CASSWGGYEQYF
TRBD1	TRBJ2-5	NA	TRBV2	TGTGCCAGCTTCCCAGGACAGGGGATGTCGGAGACCCAGTACTTC	CASFPGQGMSETQYF
NA	TRBJ1-4	NA	TRBV18	TGTGCCAGCTCCCCTAGGGGCGCAACTAATGAAAAACTGTTTTTT	CASSPRGATNEKLFF
TRBD1	TRBJ2-7	NA	TRBV28	TGTGCCAGCAGTTTAAAGGTGACAGGGGTGAGGGAGCAGTACTTC	CASSLKVTGVREQYF
NA	TRBJ1-1	NA	TRBV14	TGTGCCAGCAGCCAAGCCAGACATGGGGCTTTCTTT	CASSQARHGAFF
NA	TRBJ1-1	NA	TRBV7-9	TGTGCCAGCAGCCGGCATGAGGGTAACACTGAAGCTTTCTTT	CASSRHEGNTEAFF
NA	TRBJ2-5	once	TRBV19	TGTGCCAGTAGTCTCTCCAGACAGGTGCAAGAGACCCAGTACTTC	CASSLSRQVQETQYF
NA	TRBJ1-1	NA	TRBV5-1	TGCGCCAGCAGCTCCTCCCGACAGGTAAACACTGAAGCTTTCTTT	CASSSSRQVNTEAFF
TRBD1	TRBJ2-1	NA	TRBV27	TGTGCCACCAAGTTGGGACAGCTAACCTACAATGAGCAGTTCTTC	CATKLGQLTYNEQFF
NA	TRBJ1-2	NA	TRBV28	TGTGCCAGCAGGCTTACAGGGTTAGGGTATGGCTACACCTTC	CASRLTGLGYGYTF
TRBD2	TRBJ2-2	NA	TRBV19	TGTGCCAGTTACGAGGGAGGGGTTAGGACCGGGGAGCTGTTTTTT	CASYEGGVRTGELFF
TRBD1	TRBJ1-5	once	TRBV9	TGTGCCAGCAGCCCGGGACAGCTCAATCAGCCCCAGCATTTT	CASSPGQLNQPQHF
NA	TRBJ1-4	NA	TRBV1	TGCACCAGCAGCCTCCGGGGGGAAAAACTGTTTTTT	CTSSLRGEKLFF
TRBD1	TRBJ2-2	NA	TRBV27	TGTGCCAGCAGTTTGAGGGACAGGGTTCCCGGGGAGCTGTTTTTT	CASSLRDRVPGELFF
NA	TRBJ1-1	NA	TRBV28	TGTGCCAGCAGGGGCGTAGGGAACACTGAAGCTTTCTTT	CASRGVGNTEAFF
NA	TRBJ1-1	NA	TRBV18	TGTGCCAGCTCCCCCAACAGGGAATCCACTGAAGCTTTCTTT	CASSPNRESTEAFF
TRBD2	TRBJ2-1	NA	TRBV25-1	TGTGCCAGCAAAGCGGGAGGGCCGGGTGAGCAGTTCTTC	CASKAGGPGEQFF
NA	TRBJ2-5	NA	TRBV2	TGTGCCAGCAGTACAAGACAGCTCGGGTGGGAGACCCAGTACTTC	CASSTRQLGWETQYF
NA	TRBJ1-5	NA	TRBV27	TGTGCCAGCAGTTGGACAGGCAATCAGCCCCAGCATTTT	CASSWTGNQPQHF
TRBD2	TRBJ2-7	NA	TRBV28	TGTGCCAGCATTGGGGGGGCTAGCGGGCTCTACGAGCAGTACTTC	CASIGGASGLYEQYF
NA	TRBJ1-5	few	TRBV7-8	TGTGCCAGCAGCTTAGTCTCGGGGCCCCAGCATTTT	CASSLVSGPQHF
NA	TRBJ1-4	NA	TRBV4-3	TGCGCCAGCAGCCAAGTAGGCTCGGGGGTGGGTGAAAAACTGTTTTTT	CASSQVGSGVGEKLFF
NA	TRBJ2-7	NA	TRBV18	TGTGCCAGCTCACCAATTCCAGGCGACGAGCAGTACTTC	CASSPIPGDEQYF
TRBD2	TRBJ2-7	NA	TRBV28	TGTGCCAGCAGTTCCCGGCGGCGGGAGAGGAACGAGCAGTACTTC	CASSSRRRERNEQYF
TRBD1	TRBJ2-2	NA	TRBV4-1	TGCGCCAGCAGCCGGGCAGGGGGCGTTGGAACCGGGGAGCTGTTTTTT	CASSRAGGVGTGELFF